The clone carrying this T cell receptor beta chain was picked up many times. Its antigen remains unknown. The TCRbeta library was prepared with unique molecular identifiers. A single record per CDR3 protein comes from TCRdb applying MiXCR to the PCR reads. The data hold about 280,000 distinct CDR3 sequences, with about 9.9% observed a single time. Between the trimmed V and J ends, which lost 5 bases and 3 bases, there was a span of 13 bases. CDR3 length equals 14 residues. Germline values: CDR1 SGHAT, CDR2 FQNNGV. This sample was taken from a study of T-cell reconstitution after alpha-beta-depleted transplantation in children. Overall study findings and caveats: Several hundred expanded graft clones reportedly gave rise to the alpha-beta T cells present about two months after transplant. Newly produced T cells mostly provided counts and TCRbeta diversity after one year, as hyperexpanded clones declined.

The starting material was peripheral blood, obtained 180 days after TCRalphabeta/CD19-depleted stem cell transplant. This sequence joins TRBV11-2 and TRBJ1-2; a weak D match, TRBD1 (5 bases). This clonotype was obtained from a male patient between 2 and 10 years old who had a stem cell transplant for chronic granulomatous disease, so the T cells may come from the graft donor. The CDR3 nucleotides are TGTGCCAGCAGCCTCATCAAGACAGACTATGGCTACACCTTC. This translates into CASSLIKTDYGYTF.